Below are 12 T cell receptor beta chains sequenced from a single sample in a study of T cell repertoires in cytomegalovirus infection. The antigens these receptors bind are not known. TCRdb redid the calling of the reads with MiXCR, one entry per CDR3 protein. The data contain approximately 100,000 distinct CDR3 sequences, over 40% of them singletons. This specimen was CD8+ T cells from cultured PBMCs, taken from culture after CMV antigen stimulation. The receptors derive from a human donor in good health (CMV status not recorded). Some clones in this sample may be carry-over from other donors' samples.

This clonotype showed up just a few times. This chain uses TRBV12-3 or TRBV12-4 with TRBJ2-7; 10 bases map to TRBD1. After removal of 6 bases from V and 2 bases from J, the junction contained 4 bases not matched to a gene. This CDR3 is built from 14 residues. The CDR3: CASRSGQGTYEQYF. The DNA for the CDR3 is TGTGCCAGCAGGTCGGGACAGGGGACCTACGAGCAGTACTTC.

The rearrangement joins TRBV4-3 to TRBJ2-7; the D is unclear. The CDR3 runs 13 residues. Looked up from germline, CDR1 is LGHNA and CDR2 is YSLEER. V was pared by 1 base and J by 3 bases, with 7 bases between. Here the CDR3 reads CASSQALNYEQYF. DNA of the CDR3: TGCGCCAGCAGCCAAGCCCTCAACTACGAGCAGTACTTC.

This chain joins TRBV2 and TRBJ1-3, with TRBD1 identical over 7 bases. CDR3 length: 15 amino acids. Germline V CDR1 and CDR2: SNHLY, FYNNEI. Trimming cost V 7 bases and J 0 bases; bases outside gene matches: 6. CDR3 sequence (DNA): TGTGCCAGCAACGACAGGGCCTCCTCTGGAAACACCATATATTTT. This codes for CASNDRASSGNTIYF.

V usage is TRBV19 and J usage is TRBJ2-1; D not certain. Trimming left V 0 bases short and J 0 bases short, with 6 bases between. Germline lookup yields CDR1 LNHDA and CDR2 SQIVND (reference sequence). This CDR3 spans 15 amino acids. This CDR3 is CASSIDHSSYNEQFF. CDR3 DNA sequence: TGTGCCAGTAGTATAGACCATAGCTCCTACAATGAGCAGTTCTTC.

This chain links TRBV5-5 with TRBJ2-2, with D unclear. Germline CDR1 SGHKS, CDR2 YYEKEE (reference sequence). The CDR3 has 13 residues. The V end lost 0 bases, the J end lost 4 bases, and 4 bases lay between the germline ends. CDR3 loop: CASSLEITGELFF. In DNA form, the CDR3 reads TGTGCCAGCAGCTTGGAAATCACCGGGGAGCTGTTTTTT. The whole variable domain, remainder taken from reference TRBV5-5 and TRBJ2-2, is DAGVTQSPTHLIKTRGQQVTLRCSPISGHKSVSWYQQVLGQGPQFIFQYYEKEERGRGNFPDRFSARQFPNYSSELNVNALLLGDSALYLCASSLEITGELFFGEGSRLTVL.

The rearrangement joins TRBV7-9 to TRBJ1-6; D is perhaps TRBD1 (5 bases). The CDR3 contains 14 residues. Between the trimmed V and J ends, which lost 7 bases and 6 bases, there was a span of 13 bases. Germline V lookup: CDR1 SEHNR, CDR2 FQNEAQ (reference sequence). CDR3 region: CASTLGGLNSPLHF. In DNA, the CDR3 is TGTGCCAGCACCCTTGGGGGACTTAATTCACCCCTCCACTTT.

V and J are TRBV29-1 and TRBJ2-1, with TRBD2 identical over 7 bases. CDR3 size: 14 residues. Per germline, CDR1 SQVTM and CDR2 ANQGSEA. Trimming took 3 bases from V and 3 from J; bases not matched to a gene: 5. This CDR3 reads CSVDRGGGYNEQFF. CDR3 bases: TGCAGCGTTGACCGTGGGGGGGGCTACAATGAGCAGTTCTTC.

In this sample, this clonotype turned up a few times. The CDR3 sequence is CASSYASQPQHF. For the CDR3, the DNA is TGTGCCAGCAGTTACGCGAGTCAGCCCCAGCATTTT. The chain employs TRBV6-6 and TRBJ1-5, with D unresolved. CDR1 is MNHNY, CDR2 SVGAGI, per germline (reference sequence). The V and J ends lost 2 bases and 6 bases respectively, with 5 bases between them. The CDR3 consists of 12 residues.

The chain recombines TRBV7-9 with TRBJ2-1, with D tentatively TRBD2 (5 bases). The CDR3 loop spans 15 amino acids. Trimming pared 3 bases from V and 0 bases from J, leaving 9 bases between. Germline V CDR1 and CDR2: SEHNR, FQNEAQ (reference sequence). The CDR3, as DNA: TGTGCCAGCAGCTTTAGTGGGAGCTCCTACAATGAGCAGTTCTTC. It translates to CASSFSGSSYNEQFF.

This clonotype was seen only a few times. The chain carries TRBV7-9 and TRBJ1-1, with 12 bases fitting TRBD1. This CDR3 has 17 amino acids. The germline CDR1 and CDR2 sequences are SEHNR and FQNEAQ (reference sequence). The junction had 5 bases not matched to a gene; V was cut back by 0 bases and J by 3 bases. CDR3 coding DNA: TGTGCCAGCAGCTTAGCGGGACAGGGGGCATGGGACACTGAAGCTTTCTTT. It translates to CASSLAGQGAWDTEAFF.

This clonotype was seen ten or more times. The chain joins TRBV7-8 to TRBJ1-5, with unresolved D. The CDR3 is made up of 14 amino acids. Trimming stripped 1 base from V and 2 bases from J, with 6 bases between. Germline V gives CDR1 SGHVS, CDR2 FQNEAQ. The CDR3 DNA reads as TGTGCCAGCAGCTTAGGTTGGGGCAATCAGCCCCAGCATTTT. Translating it yields CASSLGWGNQPQHF.

The V and J genes are TRBV20-1 and TRBJ2-7; D gene ambiguous. CDR3 length: 14 amino acids. Germline CDR1 DFQATT, CDR2 SNEGSKA (reference sequence). V was clipped by 6 bases and J by 0 bases, with 15 bases between them. The CDR3 spells CSAPLGGNSYEQYF. CDR3 nucleotide sequence: TGCAGTGCCCCCCTGGGTGGCAACTCCTACGAGCAGTACTTC.